These 14 T cell receptor beta chains came from one sample sequenced in a study of CD8 T cells in Susac syndrome. RNA amounts of roughly 0.45 to 1 ug underwent reverse transcription with random hexamers. TCRdb reanalysed the immunoSEQ multiplex PCR reads using MiXCR and keeps one entry per CDR3 protein. The data show roughly 110,000 distinct CDR3 sequences, 85% to 95% seen once. The sequenced sample consisted of CD8+ T cells from PBMCs. The receptors stem from a human donor in good health.

CDR3 DNA sequence: TGCGCCAGCAGCTTGGCCAGCGGGACAGGGGCCTACGAGCAGTACTTC. It yields the protein CASSLASGTGAYEQYF. The chain joins TRBV5-1 to TRBJ2-7; 10 bases fit TRBD1. The ends lost 0 bases at V and 2 bases at J; junction bases unmatched: 5. The CDR3 spans 16 residues. CDR1 and CDR2 from the germline V gene are SGHRS and YFSETQ.

The CDR3 nucleotides read TGTGCCAGCAGTGAATTTGGGAAATTACAGGAGCAGTTCTTC. Its protein is CASSEFGKLQEQFF. This chain joins TRBV2 and TRBJ2-1, with D uncertain. V lost 2 bases and J 10 bases, leaving 15 bases between the germline ends. The CDR3 is 14 amino acids. Germline assignment: CDR1 SNHLY and CDR2 FYNNEI.

This clonotype occurred a few times. This chain links TRBV4-3 with TRBJ1-2, with a weak D call TRBD1 (5 bases). The length of the CDR3 is 16 residues. Looked up from germline, CDR1 is LGHNA and CDR2 is YSLEER. Trimming left V 0 bases short and J 4 bases short, with 15 bases between. CDR3 sequence: CASSQDAASRAYGYTF. For the CDR3, the DNA is TGCGCCAGCAGCCAAGATGCAGCCTCCAGGGCCTATGGCTACACCTTC.

The CDR3: CASSIPRGAFIEAFF. The CDR3 bases are TGTGCCAGTAGTATCCCCAGGGGTGCTTTTATTGAAGCTTTCTTT. The genes are TRBV19 and TRBJ1-1; the D gene is possibly TRBD1 (6 bases). Trimming removed 3 bases at V and 7 bases at J, with 18 bases between. This CDR3 is built from 15 residues. Germline V CDR1 and CDR2: LNHDA, SQIVND (reference sequence).

The chain carries TRBV21-1 and TRBJ2-7; the table calls TRBD1, which could not be checked here. TRBV21-1 is termed a pseudogene. CDR3 size: 15 residues. In nucleotides, the CDR3 is TGTGCCAGCAGCAAATGGGGGGCTGTCTCCTACGAGCAGTACTTC. Translation gives CASSKWGAVSYEQYF.

The chain employs TRBV20-1 and TRBJ2-2; 9 bases are a match to TRBD1. The CDR3 totals 16 residues. Germline values: CDR1 DFQATT, CDR2 SNEGSKA (reference sequence). The ends lost 0 bases at V and 5 bases at J; junction bases unmatched: 7. The CDR3 nucleotides read TGCAGTGCTAGAGATCGGACAGGGGAGAGGACCGGGGAGCTGTTTTTT. Protein product: CSARDRTGERTGELFF.

The V and J genes are TRBV7-2 and TRBJ2-7; a possible D gene is TRBD1 (6 bases). The V end lost 5 bases, the J end lost 6 bases, and 17 bases lay between the germline ends. The V gene's germline CDR1 is SGHTA and CDR2 FQGNSA. The CDR3 is 14 amino acids. The CDR3 loop reads CASSPNRQVAEQYF. The CDR3 DNA reads TGTGCCAGCAGCCCTAATAGACAGGTTGCCGAGCAGTACTTC. Based on the CDR3 plus reference TRBV7-2 and TRBJ2-7, the full variable domain is GAGVSQSPSNKVTEKGKDVELRCDPISGHTALYWYRQSLGQGLEFLIYFQGNSAPDKSGLPSDRFSAERTGGSVSTLTIQRTQQEDSAVYLCASSPNRQVAEQYFGPGTRLTVT.

V is TRBV7-2 and J is TRBJ2-2, with no clear D. From germline, CDR1 is SGHTA and CDR2 FQGNSA. V shed 0 bases and J shed 3 bases, with 8 bases lying between them. The CDR3 has 15 amino acids. Here the CDR3 reads CASSLAVGYTGELFF. CDR3 nucleotide sequence: TGTGCCAGCAGCTTAGCCGTGGGTTACACCGGGGAGCTGTTTTTT. Looking up the rest from reference TRBV7-2 and TRBJ2-2 gives the full variable domain: GAGVSQSPSNKVTEKGKDVELRCDPISGHTALYWYRQSLGQGLEFLIYFQGNSAPDKSGLPSDRFSAERTGGSVSTLTIQRTQQEDSAVYLCASSLAVGYTGELFFGEGSRLTVL.

This chain uses TRBV6-2 or TRBV6-3 with TRBJ1-5, with D unresolved. Germline lookup yields CDR1 MNHEY and CDR2 SVGEGT. CDR3 length: 14 amino acids. Between the trimmed V and J ends, which lost 2 bases and 3 bases, there was a span of 8 bases. CDR3 DNA: TGTGCCAGCAGTTACGGCAGGCACAATCAGCCCCAGCATTTT. It encodes CASSYGRHNQPQHF.

This sequence joins TRBV20-1 and TRBJ2-1; D is unclear. The V end was cut by 2 bases, the J end by 1 base, with 9 bases between. The germline gives CDR1 DFQATT, CDR2 SNEGSKA (reference sequence). The CDR3 runs to 14 residues. The CDR3 loop is CSARYQRSYNEQFF. The CDR3 DNA sequence: TGCAGTGCTAGATACCAGCGATCCTACAATGAGCAGTTCTTC.

The chain is built from TRBV6-6 and TRBJ1-4, with D maybe TRBD1 (5 bases). The germline V gene has CDR1 MNHNY and CDR2 SVGAGI (reference sequence). The ends were cut back, 8 bases at V and 8 bases at J, with 12 bases in the middle. This CDR3 is built from 12 residues. In DNA form, the CDR3 reads TGTGCCAGCGCCAGGGTCGGAGAAAAACTGTTTTTT. This gives the protein CASARVGEKLFF.

V usage is TRBV15 and J usage is TRBJ2-2; tentatively, D is TRBD2 (6 bases). Trimming removed 3 bases at V and 5 bases at J, with 10 bases between. Per germline, CDR1 LNHNV and CDR2 YYDKDF (reference sequence). The CDR3 covers 14 residues. CDR3 residues: CATSSLRETGELFF. CDR3 DNA sequence: TGTGCCACCAGCAGCCTCCGGGAGACCGGGGAGCTGTTTTTT.

The rearrangement links TRBV12-3 or TRBV12-4 to TRBJ2-7, with 9 positions matching TRBD1. The CDR3 totals 13 residues. The V and J ends lost 5 bases and 4 bases, in that order; junction bases with no gene match: 3. CDR3 residues: CASSTGGPYEQYF. In DNA, the CDR3 is TGTGCCAGCAGTACAGGGGGCCCTTACGAGCAGTACTTC.

As concerns this clonotype: Given the absence of the conserved phenylalanine or tryptophan at the CDR3 end, a read error is likely. No DNA is shown, since the ends of the CDR3 on it are uncertain; the CDR3 is the one TCRdb lists. The chain couples TRBV12-3 or TRBV12-4 to TRBJ1-1; the listed D gene, TRBD1, was not tested against the DNA. Ends included, the CDR3 has 11 residues. The CDR3: CATVEEDSPGL.